One and the same sample provided the 13 T cell receptor beta chains below, sequenced in a study of technical replicates of blood from several donors. TCRdb keeps only in-frame clones here, not all; method: immunoSEQ multiplex PCR. The sample lists some 12,000 clones; around 79% were seen once. The sequencing sample was made of PBMCs. The receptors stem from a human donor in good health.

The gene calls are TRBV18 and TRBJ2-2; 14 bases map to TRBD2. Germline V gives CDR1 KGHSH, CDR2 LQKENI. The CDR3 runs to 17 residues. With V trimmed by 4 bases and J by 6 bases, 7 bases remained unmatched. The CDR3 DNA follows: TGTGCCAGCTCACTCGGGACTAGCGGGAGACAATCCGGGGAGCTGTTTTTT. Its translation: CASSLGTSGRQSGELFF.

This clone has just a few counts. The rearrangement joins TRBV19 to TRBJ1-2; D is uncertain. The V end was cut by 3 bases, the J end by 0 bases, with 11 bases between. The CDR3 is made up of 15 amino acids. CDR1 and CDR2 from the germline V gene are LNHDA and SQIVND (reference sequence). The CDR3 loop reads CASSIATGANYGYTF. The CDR3 DNA reads as TGTGCCAGTAGTATTGCGACGGGAGCTAACTATGGCTACACCTTC.

V usage is TRBV2 and J usage is TRBJ2-7; 10 positions agree with TRBD1. Germline-derived CDR1 and CDR2 are SNHLY and FYNNEI. V lost 5 bases and J lost 4; bases outside the gene matches: 5. The CDR3 consists of 14 residues. The CDR3 here is CASSPTGGWYEQYF. The CDR3 bases are TGTGCCAGCAGTCCGACAGGGGGCTGGTACGAGCAGTACTTC.

The chain has TRBV2 and TRBJ1-3; maybe TRBD1 (6 bases). The CDR3 has 15 residues. V lost 4 bases to trimming and J lost 1 base, with 11 bases between them. Germline V gives CDR1 SNHLY, CDR2 FYNNEI. The CDR3 bases are TGTGCCAGCAGTGGTACAGGGAAGTCTGGAAACACCATATATTTT. It is translated as CASSGTGKSGNTIYF. Supplemented by reference TRBV2 and TRBJ1-3, the full variable domain reads EPEVTQTPSHQVTQMGQEVILRCVPISNHLYFYWYRQILGQKVEFLVSFYNNEISEKSEIFDDQFSVERPDGSNFTLKIRSTKLEDSAMYFCASSGTGKSGNTIYFGEGSWLTVV.

This clone was counted once. This chain joins TRBV28 and TRBJ2-7; 7 bases match TRBD1. V gave up 7 bases and J gave up 2 bases; unmatched junction bases: 5. Germline CDR1 and CDR2: MDHEN and SYDVKM. The CDR3 has 13 amino acids. For the CDR3, the DNA is TGTGCCAGCATGTCGGGACAGCCCTACGAGCAGTACTTC. This sequence encodes CASMSGQPYEQYF.

The chain combines TRBV5-1 with TRBJ2-1; D not certain. The CDR3 loop spans 12 amino acids. Germline V gene sequence: CDR1 SGHRS, CDR2 YFSETQ. V shed 0 bases and J shed 6 bases, with 4 bases lying between them. CDR3 region: CASSLAFNEQFF. In DNA form, the CDR3 reads TGCGCCAGCAGCTTGGCCTTCAATGAGCAGTTCTTC.

V usage is TRBV27 and J usage is TRBJ2-7, with D maybe TRBD2 (6 bases). CDR1 is MNHEY and CDR2 is SMNVEV in the germline V gene (reference sequence). There are 15 residues in the CDR3. V lost 5 bases, J lost 0 bases, and 14 bases lay in between. CDR3 amino acids: CASSQRISGSYEQYF. DNA of the CDR3: TGTGCCAGCAGTCAAAGGATTAGCGGCTCCTACGAGCAGTACTTC.

This clone was counted only a few times. The V call is TRBV18, the J call TRBJ2-1; the D is unclear. Germline V gene sequence: CDR1 KGHSH, CDR2 LQKENI. Trimming cost V 0 bases and J 11 bases, with 14 bases left between them. The CDR3 runs to 14 residues. Here the CDR3 reads CASSPPLPETQQFF. CDR3 in DNA: TGTGCCAGCTCACCACCCCTACCCGAGACACAGCAGTTCTTC. Together with reference TRBV18 and TRBJ2-1, the CDR3 gives the full variable domain: NAGVMQNPRHLVRRRGQEARLRCSPMKGHSHVYWYRQLPEEGLKFMVYLQKENIIDESGMPKERFSAEFPKEGPSILRIQQVVRGDSAAYFCASSPPLPETQQFFGPGTRLTVL.

The V call is TRBV30, the J call TRBJ2-1; D uncertain. This CDR3 has 13 amino acids. The V gene's germline CDR1 is GTSNPN and CDR2 SVGIG (reference sequence). V lost 2 bases and J lost 5, with 10 bases in between. CDR3 loop: CAWSFRPNNEQFF. CDR3 nucleotides: TGTGCCTGGAGTTTCAGGCCTAACAATGAGCAGTTCTTC.

This clone is medium-sized in the sample. The chain links TRBV10-1 to TRBJ2-1, with D perhaps matching TRBD1 (6 bases). The length of the CDR3 is 12 residues. Trimming stripped 4 bases from V and 6 bases from J, with 7 bases between. Germline lookup yields CDR1 WNHNN and CDR2 SYGVQD (reference sequence). Here the CDR3 reads CASSGQANEQFF. The CDR3, as DNA: TGCGCCAGCAGTGGACAGGCCAATGAGCAGTTCTTC.

This clone was seen once. V gene TRBV5-1 combines with J gene TRBJ2-7, with D possibly being TRBD1 (5 bases). Germline V gene sequence: CDR1 SGHRS, CDR2 YFSETQ. Trimming stripped 3 bases from V and 7 bases from J, with 17 bases between. This CDR3 comprises 14 residues. The DNA for the CDR3 is TGCGCCAGCAGCTGGGCCGTGACAGCTCGGGAGCAGTACTTC. Translated, it gives CASSWAVTAREQYF.

This clone showed up just once. This chain joins TRBV5-4 and TRBJ1-2; D call uncertain. The germline gives CDR1 SGHNT, CDR2 YYREEE (reference sequence). The CDR3 is 17 amino acids. Trimming cost V 4 bases and J 3 bases, with 22 bases left between them. This chain's CDR3 is CASSRPPGSRIDYGYTF. CDR3 sequence (DNA): TGTGCCAGCAGCCGCCCCCCAGGCTCCCGTATAGACTATGGCTACACCTTC.

The V gene is TRBV10-1, the J gene TRBJ1-1; 7 nucleotides match TRBD1. The CDR3 covers 15 residues. Germline V gene data show CDR1 as WNHNN and CDR2 as SYGVQD (reference sequence). V lost 4 bases and J lost 0; bases outside the gene matches: 5. The CDR3 spells CASSARGLVNTEAFF. In nucleotides, the CDR3 is TGCGCCAGCAGTGCGAGGGGGCTGGTGAACACTGAAGCTTTCTTT.